The next 16 T cell receptor beta chains were all read from a single sample in a study of shared clonotypes between healthy human individuals (dated by TCRdb to 2018 to 2020). CD8 naive samples were obtained by positive selection for CCR7 among CD45RO-negative cells, yielding a CD45RA+CCR7+ population from which TemRA cells were excluded. Library construction relied on the immunoSEQ multiplex PCR assay. TCRdb took over this immuneACCESS table, retaining in-frame rearrangements with V and J assigned. Such tables are incomplete; in checked studies, under half of the missing clones stem from an unresolved V gene, and the remainder is unexplained. The sample table contains around 1.9 million clones; only one count was recorded for about 94% of them. The top ten constitute more than 1.5% of the sample. Sample: naive CD8+ T cells from PBMCs. Read against the paper, the sample's cell subset or site label means: CD45RA+CCR7+. Receptor source: a young man in good health. Some clones in this sample may be carry-over from other donors' samples.

This clone was found a few times. The rearrangement uses TRBV7-9 and TRBJ1-2, with a possible D match to TRBD1 (5 bases). Trimming removed 3 bases at V and 3 bases at J, with 17 bases between. The germline gives CDR1 SEHNR, CDR2 FQNEAQ (reference sequence). The CDR3 is 16 residues long. CDR3 DNA: TGTGCCAGCAGCTTCATCGACAGCCCAAGTCACTATGGCTACACCTTC. It translates to CASSFIDSPSHYGYTF.

This chain links TRBV28 with TRBJ2-5; D possibly corresponds to TRBD1 (5 bases). The CDR3 has 13 residues. The germline CDR1 and CDR2 sequences are MDHEN and SYDVKM. V lost 1 base to trimming and J lost 8 bases, with 11 bases between them. CDR3 in amino acids: CASSLSDTITQYF. CDR3 in DNA: TGTGCCAGCAGTTTATCGGACACCATAACCCAGTACTTC.

The J gene is TRBJ2-1, the V gene TRBV7-6; 8 positions agree with TRBD1. Germline lookup yields CDR1 SGHVS and CDR2 FNYEAQ. The V and J ends lost 5 bases and 0 bases, in that order; junction bases with no gene match: 9. The CDR3 is 17 residues long. The CDR3 DNA reads TGTGCCAGCAGCCCCGGGACAGGAGAGATCTCCTACAATGAGCAGTTCTTC. Its protein product is CASSPGTGEISYNEQFF.

The chain couples TRBV28 to TRBJ2-7; D not certain. V was cut by 7 bases and J by 1 base, with 11 bases left in between. Germline V gives CDR1 MDHEN, CDR2 SYDVKM. CDR3 size: 13 residues. CDR3 amino acids: CASTQTWSYEQYF. The CDR3 DNA is TGTGCCAGCACCCAGACTTGGTCCTACGAGCAGTACTTC.

This chain links TRBV27 with TRBJ2-7; D is ambiguous. The germline gives CDR1 MNHEY, CDR2 SMNVEV (reference sequence). Trimming stripped 5 bases from V and 2 bases from J, with 13 bases between. The CDR3 spans 14 residues. CDR3 nucleotides: TGTGCCAGCAGTCCCGTCACTGGACCCTACGAGCAGTACTTC. Amino acids: CASSPVTGPYEQYF.

The chain carries TRBV5-1 and TRBJ2-7; TRBD1 aligns across 7 bases. The CDR3 runs 15 residues. V lost 4 bases and J lost 4; bases outside the gene matches: 11. CDR1 is SGHRS and CDR2 is YFSETQ in the germline V gene. Written as DNA, the CDR3 is TGCGCCAGCAGCGAAACACAGGGGTTGGCGTACGAGCAGTACTTC. Residues: CASSETQGLAYEQYF.

As to this clone: The sample has other DNA sequences that encode this CDR3 too. This chain joins TRBV4-1 and TRBJ2-7; D remains ambiguous. Germline V CDR1 and CDR2: MGHRA, YSYEKL. Trimming pared 1 base from V and 1 base from J, leaving 5 bases between. The CDR3 is made up of 13 amino acids. In DNA form, the CDR3 reads TGCGCCAGCAGCCAAGGACGGTCCTACGAGCAGTACTTC. Translating gives CASSQGRSYEQYF.

The rearrangement joins TRBV27 to TRBJ2-1; 12 positions agree with TRBD2. J lost 13 bases, V lost 8 bases, and 12 bases had no gene match. The CDR3 runs to 14 residues. The germline CDR1 and CDR2 sequences are MNHEY and SMNVEV (reference sequence). CDR3 DNA sequence: TGTGCCAGCGAGACTAGCGGGAGTGGAGTAGATCAGTTCTTC. Protein product: CASETSGSGVDQFF.

The rearrangement joins TRBV27 to TRBJ2-1; D perhaps matches TRBD2 (6 bases). Deletions cut 4 bases from V and 10 bases from J, with 17 bases between. CDR1 MNHEY and CDR2 SMNVEV come from the germline V gene (reference sequence). CDR3 length equals 14 residues. CDR3 sequence (DNA): TGTGCCAGCAGTTCCCGGGACTCCCTTCGGGAGCAGTTCTTC. Protein product: CASSSRDSLREQFF.

The V gene is TRBV9, the J gene TRBJ2-7; the match to TRBD2 covers 13 bases. V trimming: 4 bases; J trimming: 5 bases; junction bases outside the gene matches: 6. Germline V gene lookup returns CDR1 SGDLS and CDR2 YYNGEE. The CDR3 runs to 15 residues. The DNA for the CDR3 is TGTGCCAGCAGCTCGGGACTAGCGGGAATCGACGAGCAGTACTTC. It specifies CASSSGLAGIDEQYF.

This sequence joins TRBV5-1 and TRBJ2-7; D not resolved. V shed 2 bases and J shed 3 bases, with 9 bases lying between them. CDR1 is SGHRS and CDR2 is YFSETQ in the germline V gene. The CDR3 has 13 residues. This CDR3 is CASSLSSFYEQYF. Written as DNA, the CDR3 is TGCGCCAGCAGCTTAAGCTCTTTCTACGAGCAGTACTTC. Variable domain in full (rest from reference TRBV5-1 and TRBJ2-7): KAGVTQTPRYLIKTRGQQVTLSCSPISGHRSVSWYQQTPGQGLQFLFEYFSETQRNKGNFPGRFSGRQFSNSRSEMNVSTLELGDSALYLCASSLSSFYEQYFGPGTRLTVT.

This rearrangement joins TRBV9 to TRBJ1-2; D unclear. The germline gives CDR1 SGDLS, CDR2 YYNGEE. The V and J ends lost 0 bases and 2 bases respectively, with 11 bases between them. The CDR3 loop spans 15 amino acids. DNA for the CDR3: TGTGCCAGCAGCGTAGCGGAAGTGGTGAACTATGGCTACACCTTC. This encodes CASSVAEVVNYGYTF.

Only one count was recorded for this clone. This chain joins TRBV9 and TRBJ2-7; 9 bases map to TRBD2. V shed 4 bases and J 4 bases; nucleotides not matched to a gene: 3. In germline, CDR1 is SGDLS, CDR2 YYNGEE. This CDR3 spans 13 amino acids. The CDR3 protein is CASSLGLAYEQYF. CDR3 nucleotides: TGTGCCAGCAGCTTGGGACTAGCATACGAGCAGTACTTC.

The V and J genes are TRBV29-1 and TRBJ2-7, with a possible D match to TRBD2 (5 bases). CDR3 size: 13 residues. V gave up 4 bases and J gave up 0 bases, with 10 bases separating them. The germline V gene encodes CDR1 SQVTM and CDR2 ANQGSEA. CDR3 region: CSVAQAGSYEQYF. The CDR3 nucleotides are TGCAGCGTTGCCCAGGCGGGCTCCTACGAGCAGTACTTC.

The rearrangement links TRBV19 to TRBJ2-1, with D perhaps matching TRBD2 (5 bases). Looked up from germline, CDR1 is LNHDA and CDR2 is SQIVND (reference sequence). The CDR3 loop spans 14 amino acids. Trimming shortened V by 1 base and J by 8 bases, and 12 bases separated the two germline ends. Here the CDR3 DNA reads TGTGCCAGTAGTATAGCCAGCGGCTGGGATGAGCAGTTCTTC. It encodes CASSIASGWDEQFF.

This clone has only one observation. This sequence joins TRBV4-2 and TRBJ2-7; D unclear. V gave up 1 base and J gave up 2 bases, with 15 bases separating them. CDR1 is LGHNA, CDR2 YNFKEQ, per germline. The CDR3 loop spans 16 amino acids. Written as DNA, the CDR3 is TGTGCCAGCAGCCAAGTCCGAGACTCTCGAACCTACGAGCAGTACTTC. As protein: CASSQVRDSRTYEQYF.